This is a list of T cell receptor beta chains from one sample in a study of blood T cell repertoires in COVID-19. Here immunoSEQ multiplex PCR was the method, and the copy in TCRdb shows in-frame clones only, minus some. The sample shows more than 35,000 clones, 87% of them seen only once. The sequenced sample was peripheral blood. The receptor source for this set is a man between 60 and 75 years old with acute or convalescent COVID-19. Each CDR3 is given without its conserved first and last residue. The D gene is left open where the match is weak.

>TRBJ1-1|NA|TRBV29-1
SVAEDSPEAF
>TRBJ1-3|NA|TRBV6-5
ASKERGTAGNTIY
>TRBJ2-2|NA|TRBV10-2
ASSEPLALATGELF
>TRBJ2-1|NA|TRBV18
ASSANSGSYNEQF
>TRBJ2-1|TRBD2|TRBV5-1
ASSLLTGGYNEQF
>TRBJ2-7|TRBD2|TRBV5-1
ASSLTSGSREQY
>TRBJ1-2|NA|TRBV7-8
ASSLDSNYGYT
>TRBJ2-1|TRBD2|TRBV11-3
ASRGGSSYNEQF
>TRBJ2-5|NA|TRBV25-1
ASSPIEYRGLETQY
>TRBJ1-1|TRBD1|TRBV5-1
ASSLGDRGLRSNTEAF
>TRBJ1-2|TRBD1|TRBV6-6
ASRLGQEYGYT
>TRBJ2-1|TRBD2|TRBV5-1
ASSKGLAEFYNEQF
>TRBJ2-2|TRBD1|TRBV6-6
ASSRRPPAGTGDLRGTGELF
>TRBJ2-1|NA|TRBV4-1
ASSQGWTGGREQF
>TRBJ2-5|NA|TRBV25-1
ASSRRAEETQY
>TRBJ2-3|NA|TRBV24-1
ATSARRGKASTDTQY
>TRBJ1-5|TRBD1|TRBV6-6
ASSRTGASGPQH
>TRBJ2-1|TRBD2|TRBV11-2
ASSLDASGIIYNEQF
>TRBJ1-2|NA|TRBV6-6
ASTLNLRTAGGYT
>TRBJ1-3|TRBD1|TRBV6-6
ASSRQGSALYSGNTIY
>TRBJ2-1|TRBD2|TRBV28
ASSLIAGGYNEQF
>TRBJ1-6|NA|TRBV5-1
ASSLSEYNSPLH
>TRBJ1-2|TRBD1|TRBV7-2
ASSLKRGQNYGYT
>TRBJ2-7|TRBD1|TRBV11-2
ASSLAWTGATYEQY
>TRBJ1-2|NA|TRBV12-3/TRBV12-4
ASSFGEIGGYT
>TRBJ2-1|NA|TRBV28
ASSGQSYNEQF
>TRBJ2-3|NA|TRBV9
ASSAGRAPSTDTQY
>TRBJ2-1|NA|TRBV7-9
ASSSTQRSGWHNEQF
>TRBJ2-7|NA|TRBV4-2
ASSQDPAGYEQY
>TRBJ2-1|NA|TRBV11-2
ASSWGTRSITL
>TRBJ2-1|TRBD2|TRBV24-1
ATSEPGTSGSRYNEQF
>TRBJ2-6|NA|TRBV10-3
AIRRQAFSGANVLT
>TRBJ1-1|NA|TRBV11-3
ASSRQIYTEAF
>TRBJ2-3|TRBD2|TRBV7-2
ASSLLAGTDTQY
>TRBJ2-7|NA|TRBV21-1
ASIGQGLTYEQY
>TRBJ2-1|TRBD2|TRBV5-4
ASSTGTRISNEQF
>TRBJ2-1|NA|TRBV24-1
ATSDARRAVYNEQF
>TRBJ1-1|NA|TRBV5-1
ASSLQGANTEAF
>TRBJ2-1|NA|TRBV24-1
ATSRGIEQF
>TRBJ1-6|TRBD1|TRBV18
ASSARDSNSPLH
>TRBJ2-2|TRBD1|TRBV11-3
ASRTPGQGPTGELF
>TRBJ1-6|TRBD1|TRBV11-2
ASTILGTGTSPLH
>TRBJ2-7|NA|TRBV10-1
ASSESGEPSYEQY
>TRBJ2-3|TRBD1|TRBV18
ASSPPDRGNTDTQY
>TRBJ2-5|NA|TRBV4-1
ASSQAGEQETQY
>TRBJ2-6|NA|TRBV5-5
ASSLAGSGANVLT
>TRBJ1-4|NA|TRBV2
ASSRRGTNEKLF
>TRBJ2-1|NA|TRBV7-8
ASSLVRGNEQF
>TRBJ1-6|TRBD1|TRBV11-3
ASSLATGESPLH
>TRBJ1-2|NA|TRBV27
ASASGRGENGYT
>TRBJ1-1|NA|TRBV19
ASSIGGVTNTEAF